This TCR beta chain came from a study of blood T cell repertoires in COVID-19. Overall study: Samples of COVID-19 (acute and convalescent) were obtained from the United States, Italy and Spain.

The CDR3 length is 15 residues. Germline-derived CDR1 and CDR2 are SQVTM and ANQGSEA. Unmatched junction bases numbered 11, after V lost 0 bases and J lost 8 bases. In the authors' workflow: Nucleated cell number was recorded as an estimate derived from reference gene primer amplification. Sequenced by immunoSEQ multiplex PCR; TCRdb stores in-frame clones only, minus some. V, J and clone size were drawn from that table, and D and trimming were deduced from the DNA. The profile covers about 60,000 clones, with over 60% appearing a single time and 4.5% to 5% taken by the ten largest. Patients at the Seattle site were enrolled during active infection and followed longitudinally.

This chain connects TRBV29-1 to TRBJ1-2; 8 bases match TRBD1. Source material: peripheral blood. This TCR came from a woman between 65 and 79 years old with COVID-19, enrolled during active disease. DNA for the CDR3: TGCAGCGTTGAAGATGGGGCAGGGGGCTTCGGGGGCTACACCTTC. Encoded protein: CSVEDGAGGFGGYTF. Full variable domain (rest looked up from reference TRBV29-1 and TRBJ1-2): SAVISQKPSRDICQRGTSLTIQCQVDSQVTMMFWYRQQPGQSLTLIATANQGSEATYESGFVIDKFPISRPNLTFSTLTVSNMSPEDSSIYLCSVEDGAGGFGGYTFGSGTRLTVV.